This T cell receptor (beta chain) was captured by sequencing in a study of CD8 T cells in ankylosing spondylitis. Study-level points and caveats: Disease-associated clones were CD8+ and fairly uncommon in peripheral blood.

This clonotype was observed at least ten times. Its antigen remains unknown. Library preparation for TCR beta used quantitative 5'-RACE with molecular barcodes. TCRdb processed the 5' RACE reads anew with MiXCR; each CDR3 protein has one entry. Of around 140,000 distinct CDR3 sequences in the sample, around 10% were seen once. CDR3 length equals 16 residues. Looked up from germline, CDR1 is SGHRS and CDR2 is YFSETQ. V lost 7 bases to trimming and J lost 0 bases; unmatched junction nucleotides: 10. The rearrangement links TRBV5-1 to TRBJ2-7; TRBD2 agrees at 10 bases. Specimen: blood, either unsorted or a sorted T cell fraction (not recorded which). The sequence was collected from a female donor with ankylosing spondylitis or in good health (not recorded which). CDR3 nucleotides: TGCGCCAGCCGTCCTCGACTAGCGGGTTTCTCCTACGAGCAGTACTTC. Protein: CASRPRLAGFSYEQYF.